This T cell receptor (beta chain) emerged from a study of identifying expanded T cells in peripheral blood. Study results and limitations: About 1.3 clones differed between technical replicates, versus 16.4 and 19 over time.

Germline loops: CDR1 SGHTA, CDR2 FQGTGA. V was pared by 6 bases and J by 4 bases, with 5 bases of the junction left unmatched. The CDR3 is 14 residues long. On this clone itself: Its antigen is as yet unknown.

Clones were read by immunoSEQ multiplex PCR, and TCRdb kept only the in-frame ones, dropping some. The sample records around 90,000 clones, more than 70% being singletons. Collection occurred without any documented infections or immune events in donors. The receptor was isolated from a person aged 18 to 75 in good health. This chain joins TRBV7-3 and TRBJ2-3, with TRBD1 identical over 9 bases. Sequencing was performed on blood. The CDR3 sequence: CASSLQGASDTQYF. The CDR3 DNA reads as TGTGCCAGCAGTCTACAGGGGGCCTCAGATACGCAGTATTTT.